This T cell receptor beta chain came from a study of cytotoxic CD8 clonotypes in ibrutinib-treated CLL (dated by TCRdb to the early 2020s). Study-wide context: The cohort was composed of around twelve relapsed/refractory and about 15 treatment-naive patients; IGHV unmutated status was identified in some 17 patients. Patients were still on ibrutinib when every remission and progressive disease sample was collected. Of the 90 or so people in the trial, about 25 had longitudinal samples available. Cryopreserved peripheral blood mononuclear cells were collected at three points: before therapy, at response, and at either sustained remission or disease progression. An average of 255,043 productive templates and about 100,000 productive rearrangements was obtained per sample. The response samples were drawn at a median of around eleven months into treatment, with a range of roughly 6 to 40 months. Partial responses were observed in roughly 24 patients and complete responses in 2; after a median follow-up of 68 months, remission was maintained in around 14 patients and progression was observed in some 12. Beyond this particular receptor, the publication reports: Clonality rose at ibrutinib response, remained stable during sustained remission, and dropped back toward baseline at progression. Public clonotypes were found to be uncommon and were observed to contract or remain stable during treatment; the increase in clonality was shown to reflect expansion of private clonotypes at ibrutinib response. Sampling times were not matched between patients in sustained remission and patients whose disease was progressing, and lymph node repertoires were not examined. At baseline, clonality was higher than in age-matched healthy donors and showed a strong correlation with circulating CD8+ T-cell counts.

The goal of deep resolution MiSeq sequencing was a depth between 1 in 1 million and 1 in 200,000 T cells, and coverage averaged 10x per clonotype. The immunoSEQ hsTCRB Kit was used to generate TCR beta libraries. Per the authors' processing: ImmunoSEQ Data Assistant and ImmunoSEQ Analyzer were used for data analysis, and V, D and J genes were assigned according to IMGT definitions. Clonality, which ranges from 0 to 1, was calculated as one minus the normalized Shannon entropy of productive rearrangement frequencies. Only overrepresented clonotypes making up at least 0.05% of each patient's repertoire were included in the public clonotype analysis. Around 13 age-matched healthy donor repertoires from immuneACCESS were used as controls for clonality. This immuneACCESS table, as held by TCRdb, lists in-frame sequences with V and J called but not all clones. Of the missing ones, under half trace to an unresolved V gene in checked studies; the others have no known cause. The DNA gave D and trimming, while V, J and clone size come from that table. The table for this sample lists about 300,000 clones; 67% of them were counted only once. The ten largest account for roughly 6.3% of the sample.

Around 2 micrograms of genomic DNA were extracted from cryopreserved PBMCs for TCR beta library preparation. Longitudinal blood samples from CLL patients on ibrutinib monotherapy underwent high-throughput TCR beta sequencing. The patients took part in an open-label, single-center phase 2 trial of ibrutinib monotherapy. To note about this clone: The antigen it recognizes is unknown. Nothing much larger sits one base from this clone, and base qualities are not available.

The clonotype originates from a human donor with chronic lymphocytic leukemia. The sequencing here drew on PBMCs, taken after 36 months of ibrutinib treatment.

CDR3 sequence: CASSFFSVRNTEAFF. The sequenced DNA is TGCGCCAGCAGCTTTTTTTCCGTTAGGAACACTGAAGCTTTCTTT. The rearrangement combines TRBV5-1 with TRBJ1-1, with the D segment identity uncertain. From cysteine to phenylalanine, the CDR3 is 15 amino acids long. Of all the DNA, just the CDR3 is kept, 45 bases in frame from base 1. A distance of 12 bases separates the germline ends of V and J, which lose 2 bases and 1 base respectively. CDR1 and CDR2, looked up from the germline V gene, are SGHRS and YFSETQ.